The rows below give T cell receptor beta chains drawn from one sample of a study of T cell responses to AZD1222 COVID-19 vaccine. Only in-frame clones appear in the TCRdb table, and some are missing; sequencing was by immunoSEQ multiplex PCR. The profile shows about 150,000 clones, about 93% of them singletons. The material sequenced was peripheral blood, taken on day 0 of AZD1222 vaccination. Receptors were obtained from an adult in good health. Each CDR3 is given with its conserved first and last residue. Fields, in order: clone size, D gene, V gene, J gene, CDR3 DNA, CDR3 protein. The D gene is left open where the match is weak. Only part of the rows carry a size: once, few, many, or a class if the clone is expanded.

-	-	TRBV5-4	TRBJ2-7	TGTGCCAGCAGTTGGCTGGACAAAAGTAACTACGAGCAGTACTTC	CASSWLDKSNYEQYF
-	-	TRBV7-6	TRBJ1-3	TGTGCCAGCAGCTCGGACAGTTTCTTCTCTGGAAACACCATATATTTT	CASSSDSFFSGNTIYF
-	-	TRBV6-5	TRBJ2-7	TGTGCCAGCAGTTACGGCCCGGCCAGCTCCTACGAGCAGTACTTC	CASSYGPASSYEQYF
-	-	TRBV28	TRBJ1-5	TGTGCCAGCAGTTTCTGGGGGGCGCGGGATCAGCCCCAGCATTTT	CASSFWGARDQPQHF
-	TRBD1	TRBV24-1	TRBJ2-7	TGTGCCACGGAGGGACAGGGAAGTGAGGGTTTCTCCGAGCAGTACTTC	CATEGQGSEGFSEQYF
once	-	TRBV6-5	TRBJ1-1	TGTGCCAGCAGTTATTCGGCCCTTCCTTTGTTAACTGAAGCTTTCTTT	CASSYSALPLLTEAFF
-	-	TRBV9	TRBJ1-1	TGTGCCAGCAGCGTAGAAAGCATGAACACTGAAGCTTTCTTT	CASSVESMNTEAFF
once	-	TRBV5-5	TRBJ1-1	TGTGCCAGCAGCTTCCAGGGAGGGTTGGGCACTGAAGCTTTCTTT	CASSFQGGLGTEAFF
-	-	TRBV30	TRBJ1-1	TGTGCCTGGAGTGTCGGGAACACTGAAGCTTTCTTT	CAWSVGNTEAFF
-	TRBD2	TRBV11-2	TRBJ2-3	TGTGCCAGCAGCTACGGGGGGGCGACAGATACGCAGTATTTT	CASSYGGATDTQYF
-	-	TRBV28	TRBJ1-2	TGTGCCAGCAGTTCCCCCCCGGCAGCCAGGCGCTATGGCTACACCTTC	CASSSPPAARRYGYTF
-	-	TRBV2	TRBJ1-5	TGTGCCAGCAGTGACAGGGAGGTACAGCCCCAGCATTTT	CASSDREVQPQHF
-	-	TRBV28	TRBJ2-7	TGTGCCAGCAGTTCGACAGGAGCCTACGAGCAGTACTTC	CASSSTGAYEQYF
-	-	TRBV30	TRBJ1-4	TGTGCCAGCGACAACTCTAATGAAAAACTGTTTTTT	CASDNSNEKLFF
-	-	TRBV18	TRBJ2-6	TGTGCCAGCTCACCCCCCTCTGGGGCCAACGTCCTGACTTTC	CASSPPSGANVLTF
-	-	TRBV6-5	TRBJ2-7	TGTGCCAGCACCCGAGGGCAGGACAACTACGAGCAGTACTTC	CASTRGQDNYEQYF
-	TRBD1	TRBV28	TRBJ1-5	TGTGCCAGCAGTTTTCCACAGGGGGAGGTGAGTCAGCCCCAGCATTTT	CASSFPQGEVSQPQHF
-	-	TRBV4-2	TRBJ1-1	TGTGCCAGCAGCCAACCACTCGGGACGGCGAACACTGAAGCTTTCTTT	CASSQPLGTANTEAFF
-	TRBD1	TRBV27	TRBJ2-4	TGTGCCAGCACCCCTCGGACAGGGCTTGACATTCAGTACTTC	CASTPRTGLDIQYF
-	-	TRBV6-1	TRBJ2-7	TGTGCCAGCAGTGAAGGAAGGGCTGTGGGCTACGAGCAGTACTTC	CASSEGRAVGYEQYF
-	-	TRBV6-5	TRBJ1-5	TGTGCCAGCCTAAGTCATAGCAATCAGCCCCAGCATTTT	CASLSHSNQPQHF
once	-	TRBV7-9	TRBJ1-1	TGTGCCAGCAGACCCGTTCTAGGGGGAACTGAAGCTTTCTTT	CASRPVLGGTEAFF
-	-	TRBV19	TRBJ1-2	TGTGCCAGTACCACTCCGGAAGATCTCTACGGCTACACCTTC	CASTTPEDLYGYTF
-	-	TRBV29-1	TRBJ2-5	TGCAGCGTTGTGTATGGAACGCATTACTTC	CSVVYGTHYF
-	-	TRBV6-5	TRBJ1-2	TGTGCCAGCAGTTACTCGACTGTATATGGCTACACCTTC	CASSYSTVYGYTF
-	-	TRBV7-3	TRBJ1-3	TGTGCCAGCAGCTTATCGGCTGGAAACACCATATATTTT	CASSLSAGNTIYF
-	-	TRBV19	TRBJ2-3	TGTGCCAGTTCGTCATCTAGCACAGATACGCAGTATTTT	CASSSSSTDTQYF
once	TRBD1	TRBV28	TRBJ1-2	TGTGCCAGCCGCACCGGGACAGGGTTGGATGGCTACACCTTC	CASRTGTGLDGYTF
-	-	TRBV24-1	TRBJ2-3	TGTGCCACCGGGGGGACAGATACGCAGTATTTT	CATGGTDTQYF
-	-	TRBV5-1	TRBJ1-1	TGCGCCAGCAGCTTGAGCGCTGTGGGGTACACTGAAGCTTTCTTT	CASSLSAVGYTEAFF
-	-	TRBV11-3	TRBJ1-1	TGTGCCAGCAGCCAGGGATGGTACACTGAAGCTTTCTTT	CASSQGWYTEAFF
-	-	TRBV18	TRBJ2-3	TGTGCCTCAACGCCACTGGGCACAGATACGCAGTATTTT	CASTPLGTDTQYF
-	-	TRBV7-9	TRBJ1-2	TGTGCCAGCAGCGCGACAGCCCCTAGGTATGGCTACACCTTC	CASSATAPRYGYTF
-	-	TRBV7-9	TRBJ1-2	TGTGCCAGCAGCTCGCTTCATGGCTACACCTTC	CASSSLHGYTF
-	-	TRBV4-1	TRBJ2-2	TGCGCCAGCAGCCAAGAGTCAGCAGGGGAGCTGTTTTTT	CASSQESAGELFF
-	-	TRBV7-2	TRBJ2-3	TGTGCCAGCAGCCCCCAGGCGGGTAGCACAGATACGCAGTATTTT	CASSPQAGSTDTQYF
-	-	TRBV30	TRBJ2-7	TGTGCCTGGAGTGTAACCGCAGGGACCTACGAGCAGTACTTC	CAWSVTAGTYEQYF
once	TRBD1	TRBV3-1/TRBV3-2	TRBJ1-5	TGTGCCAGCAGCCAAGGACAGGGGGTTCAGCCCCAGCATTTT	CASSQGQGVQPQHF
-	TRBD1	TRBV6-5	TRBJ1-5	TGTGCCAGCAGTTGGGACAGGAAGAATCAGCCCCAGCATTTT	CASSWDRKNQPQHF
-	-	TRBV28	TRBJ1-5	TGTGCCAGCAGTTTGGGAGGGGGAGGAAATCAGCCCCAGCATTTT	CASSLGGGGNQPQHF
-	TRBD1	TRBV19	TRBJ1-2	TGTGCCAGTACCGAGGACAGGAACTATGGCTACACCTTC	CASTEDRNYGYTF
-	-	TRBV6-5	TRBJ2-1	TGTGCCAGCAGTTACTCACAGGGAGTGTACAATGAGCAGTTCTTC	CASSYSQGVYNEQFF
-	TRBD1	TRBV4-3	TRBJ2-6	TGCGCCAGCAGCCAAGAGGGACAGGGTACTGGGGCCAACGTCCTGACTTTC	CASSQEGQGTGANVLTF
-	TRBD2	TRBV6-2/TRBV6-3	TRBJ2-7	TGTGCCAGCAGTTTACCATCGGCGGGGGTCTACGAGCAGTACTTC	CASSLPSAGVYEQYF
few	-	TRBV7-9	TRBJ1-4	TGTGCCAGCAGCCGGGCCGGGACGGGCAATGAAAAACTGTTTTTT	CASSRAGTGNEKLFF
-	-	TRBV11-2	TRBJ1-3	TGTGCCAGCAGCCTGGGGAGCTCTGGAAACACCATATATTTT	CASSLGSSGNTIYF
-	-	TRBV6-5	TRBJ1-1	TGTGCCAGCACCCCAATTCTAGGGGCTGAAGCTTTCTTT	CASTPILGAEAFF
-	-	TRBV11-3	TRBJ1-3	TGTGCCAGCAGCTTGGACGCTAGCTCTGGAAACACCATATATTTT	CASSLDASSGNTIYF